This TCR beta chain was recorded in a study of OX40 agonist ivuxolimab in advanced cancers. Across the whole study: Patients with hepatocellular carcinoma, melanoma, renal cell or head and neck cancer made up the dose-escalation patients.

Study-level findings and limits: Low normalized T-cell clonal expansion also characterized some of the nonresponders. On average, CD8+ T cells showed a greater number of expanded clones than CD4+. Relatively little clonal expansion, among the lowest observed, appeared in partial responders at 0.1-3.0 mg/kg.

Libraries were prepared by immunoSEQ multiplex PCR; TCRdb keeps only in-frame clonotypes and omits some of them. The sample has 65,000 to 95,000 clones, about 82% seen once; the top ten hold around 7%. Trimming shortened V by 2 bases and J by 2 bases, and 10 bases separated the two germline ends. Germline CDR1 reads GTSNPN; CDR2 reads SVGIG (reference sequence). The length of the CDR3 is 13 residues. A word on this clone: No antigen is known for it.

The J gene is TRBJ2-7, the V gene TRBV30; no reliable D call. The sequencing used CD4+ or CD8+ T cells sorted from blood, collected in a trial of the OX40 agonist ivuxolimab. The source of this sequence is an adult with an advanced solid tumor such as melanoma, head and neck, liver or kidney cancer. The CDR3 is CAWSIGGPYEQYF. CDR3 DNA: TGTGCCTGGAGTATCGGCGGCCCCTACGAGCAGTACTTC.